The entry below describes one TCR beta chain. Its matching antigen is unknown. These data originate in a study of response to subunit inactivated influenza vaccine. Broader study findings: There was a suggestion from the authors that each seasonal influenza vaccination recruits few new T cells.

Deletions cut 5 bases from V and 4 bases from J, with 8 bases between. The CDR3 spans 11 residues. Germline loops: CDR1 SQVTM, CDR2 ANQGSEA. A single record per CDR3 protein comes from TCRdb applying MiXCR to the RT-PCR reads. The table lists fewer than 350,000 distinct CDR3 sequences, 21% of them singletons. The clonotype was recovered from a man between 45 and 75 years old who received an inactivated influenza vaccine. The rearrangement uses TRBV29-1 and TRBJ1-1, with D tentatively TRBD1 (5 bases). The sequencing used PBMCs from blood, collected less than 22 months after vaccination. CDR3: CSVQGPTEAFF. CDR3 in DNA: TGCAGCGTTCAGGGACCCACTGAAGCTTTCTTT.